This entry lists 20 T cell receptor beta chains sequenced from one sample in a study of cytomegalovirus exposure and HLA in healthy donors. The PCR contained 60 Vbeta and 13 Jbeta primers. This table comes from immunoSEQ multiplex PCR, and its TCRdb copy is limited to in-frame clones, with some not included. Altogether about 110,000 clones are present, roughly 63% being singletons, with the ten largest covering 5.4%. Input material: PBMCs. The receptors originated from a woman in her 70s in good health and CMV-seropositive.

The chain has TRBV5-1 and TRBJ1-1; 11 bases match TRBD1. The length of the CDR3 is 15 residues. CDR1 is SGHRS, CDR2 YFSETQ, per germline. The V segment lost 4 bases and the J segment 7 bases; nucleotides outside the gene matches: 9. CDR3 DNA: TGCGCCAGCAGCACCGCCGGGACAGGGGGAGGTGAAGCTTTCTTT. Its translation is CASSTAGTGGGEAFF. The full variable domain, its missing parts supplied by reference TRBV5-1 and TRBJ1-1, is KAGVTQTPRYLIKTRGQQVTLSCSPISGHRSVSWYQQTPGQGLQFLFEYFSETQRNKGNFPGRFSGRQFSNSRSEMNVSTLELGDSALYLCASSTAGTGGGEAFFGQGTRLTVV.

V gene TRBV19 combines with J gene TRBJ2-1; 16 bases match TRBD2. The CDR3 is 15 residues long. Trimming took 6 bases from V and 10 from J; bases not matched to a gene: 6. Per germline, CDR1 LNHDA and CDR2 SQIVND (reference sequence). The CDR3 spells CASRGLAGGPEEQFF. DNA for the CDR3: TGTGCCAGTAGGGGACTAGCGGGGGGGCCCGAGGAGCAGTTCTTC. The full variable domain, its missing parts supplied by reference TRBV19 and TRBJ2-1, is DGGITQSPKYLFRKEGQNVTLSCEQNLNHDAMYWYRQDPGQGLRLIYYSQIVNDFQKGDIAEGYSVSREKKESFPLTVTSAQKNPTAFYLCASRGLAGGPEEQFFGPGTRLTVL.

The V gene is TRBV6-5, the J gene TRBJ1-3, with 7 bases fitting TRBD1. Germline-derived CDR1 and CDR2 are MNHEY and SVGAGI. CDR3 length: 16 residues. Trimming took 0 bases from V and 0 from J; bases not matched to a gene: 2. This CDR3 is CASSYSGTASGNTIYF. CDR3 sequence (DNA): TGTGCCAGCAGTTACTCGGGGACAGCCTCTGGAAACACCATATATTTT.

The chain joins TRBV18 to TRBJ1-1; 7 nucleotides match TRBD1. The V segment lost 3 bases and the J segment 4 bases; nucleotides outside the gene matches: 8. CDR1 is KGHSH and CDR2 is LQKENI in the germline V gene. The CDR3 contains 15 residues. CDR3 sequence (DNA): TGTGCCAGCTCACCCGCCACAGGGGCAGGCACTGAAGCTTTCTTT. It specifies CASSPATGAGTEAFF. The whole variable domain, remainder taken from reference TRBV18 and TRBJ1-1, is NAGVMQNPRHLVRRRGQEARLRCSPMKGHSHVYWYRQLPEEGLKFMVYLQKENIIDESGMPKERFSAEFPKEGPSILRIQQVVRGDSAAYFCASSPATGAGTEAFFGQGTRLTVV.

This CDR3 is CASSLNSGYGGGELFF. The DNA of the CDR3 is TGCGCCAGCAGCTTGAATAGCGGCTACGGCGGCGGGGAGCTGTTTTTT. The chain combines TRBV5-1 with TRBJ2-2, with D tentatively TRBD2 (6 bases). From germline, CDR1 is SGHRS and CDR2 YFSETQ. V lost 1 base to trimming and J lost 7 bases, with 17 bases between them. The CDR3 sequence is 16 residues long. Filled out from reference TRBV5-1 and TRBJ2-2, the complete variable domain reads KAGVTQTPRYLIKTRGQQVTLSCSPISGHRSVSWYQQTPGQGLQFLFEYFSETQRNKGNFPGRFSGRQFSNSRSEMNVSTLELGDSALYLCASSLNSGYGGGELFFGEGSRLTVL.

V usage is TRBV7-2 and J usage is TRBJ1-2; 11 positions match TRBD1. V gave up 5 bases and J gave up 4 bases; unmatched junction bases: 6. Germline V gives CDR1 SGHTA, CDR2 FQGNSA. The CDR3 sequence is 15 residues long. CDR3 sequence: CASSPTGTGGYGYTF. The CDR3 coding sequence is TGTGCCAGCAGCCCAACCGGGACAGGGGGCTATGGCTACACCTTC.

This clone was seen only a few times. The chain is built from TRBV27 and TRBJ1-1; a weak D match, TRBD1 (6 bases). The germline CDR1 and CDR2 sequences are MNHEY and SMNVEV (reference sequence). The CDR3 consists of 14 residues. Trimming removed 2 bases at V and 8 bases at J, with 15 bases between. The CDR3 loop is CASSLGQLGAEAFF. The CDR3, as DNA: TGTGCCAGCAGTTTAGGACAGCTGGGGGCGGAAGCTTTCTTT.

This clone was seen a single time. The chain's CDR3 is CASSSLLNLGGYTF. For the CDR3, the DNA is TGTGCCAGCAGCTCGCTATTAAACCTGGGCGGCTACACCTTC. The chain combines TRBV7-9 with TRBJ1-2; no clear D gene. V was clipped by 4 bases and J by 8 bases, with 17 bases between them. Germline V gene lookup returns CDR1 SEHNR and CDR2 FQNEAQ (reference sequence). The CDR3 runs 14 residues.

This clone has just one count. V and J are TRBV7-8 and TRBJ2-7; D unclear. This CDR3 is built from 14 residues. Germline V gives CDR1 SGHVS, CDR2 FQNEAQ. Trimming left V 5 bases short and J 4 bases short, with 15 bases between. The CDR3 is CASSPVRFLYEQYF. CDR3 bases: TGTGCCAGCAGCCCTGTCAGGTTCCTATACGAGCAGTACTTC. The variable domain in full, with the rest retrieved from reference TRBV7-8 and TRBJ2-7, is GAGVSQSPRYKVAKRGQDVALRCDPISGHVSLFWYQQALGQGPEFLTYFQNEAQLDKSGLPSDRFFAERPEGSVSTLKIQRTQQEDSAVYLCASSPVRFLYEQYFGPGTRLTVT.

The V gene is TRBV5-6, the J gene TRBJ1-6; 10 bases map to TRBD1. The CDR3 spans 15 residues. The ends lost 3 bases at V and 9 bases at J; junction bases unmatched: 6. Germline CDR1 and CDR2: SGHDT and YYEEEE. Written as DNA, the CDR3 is TGTGCCAGCAGCTGGACAGGGGGGGGAGTTTCACCCCTCCACTTT. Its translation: CASSWTGGGVSPLHF.

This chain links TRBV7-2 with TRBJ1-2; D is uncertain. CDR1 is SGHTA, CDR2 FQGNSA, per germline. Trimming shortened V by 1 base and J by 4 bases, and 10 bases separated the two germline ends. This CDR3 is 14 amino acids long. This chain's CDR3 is CASSLVGDSYGYTF. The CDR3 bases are TGTGCCAGCAGCTTAGTGGGAGACTCCTATGGCTACACCTTC.

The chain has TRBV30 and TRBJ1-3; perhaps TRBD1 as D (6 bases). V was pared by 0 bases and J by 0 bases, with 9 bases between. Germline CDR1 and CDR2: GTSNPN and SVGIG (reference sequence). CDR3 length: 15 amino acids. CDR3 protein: CAWSVPDSSGNTIYF. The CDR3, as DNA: TGTGCCTGGAGTGTCCCGGACAGCTCTGGAAACACCATATATTTT.

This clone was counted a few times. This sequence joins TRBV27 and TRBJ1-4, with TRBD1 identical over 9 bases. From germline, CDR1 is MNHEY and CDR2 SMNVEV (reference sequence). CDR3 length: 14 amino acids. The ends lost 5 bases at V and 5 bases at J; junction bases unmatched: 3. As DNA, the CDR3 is TGTGCCAGCAGTCCCGGGACAGGGAATGAAAAACTGTTTTTT. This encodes CASSPGTGNEKLFF.

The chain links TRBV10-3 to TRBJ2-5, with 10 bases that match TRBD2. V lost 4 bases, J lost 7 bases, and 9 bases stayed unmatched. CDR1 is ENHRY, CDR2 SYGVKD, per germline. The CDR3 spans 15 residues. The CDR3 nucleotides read TGTGCCATCAGTGGGCGGCTAGCGGGGGAGGGGACCCAGTACTTC. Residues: CAISGRLAGEGTQYF.

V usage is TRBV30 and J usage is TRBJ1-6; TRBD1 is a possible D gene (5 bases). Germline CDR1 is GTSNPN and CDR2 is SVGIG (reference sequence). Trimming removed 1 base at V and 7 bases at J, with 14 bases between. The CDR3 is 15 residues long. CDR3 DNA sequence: TGTGCCTGGAGTGATCTAGGGGTGGGAAATTCACCCCTCCACTTT. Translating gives CAWSDLGVGNSPLHF. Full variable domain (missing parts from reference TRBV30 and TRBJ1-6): SQTIHQWPATLVQPVGSPLSLECTVEGTSNPNLYWYRQAAGRGLQLLFYSVGIGQISSEVPQNLSASRPQDRQFILSSKKLLLSDSGFYLCAWSDLGVGNSPLHFGNGTRLTVT.

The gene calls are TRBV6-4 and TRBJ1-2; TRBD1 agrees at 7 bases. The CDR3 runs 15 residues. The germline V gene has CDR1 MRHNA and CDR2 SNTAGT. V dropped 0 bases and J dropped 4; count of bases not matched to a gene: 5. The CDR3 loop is CASSDSGTDVYGYTF. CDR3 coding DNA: TGTGCCAGCAGTGACTCCGGGACAGACGTCTATGGCTACACCTTC.

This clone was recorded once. The CDR3 sequence: CASTDRRRYGYTF. The CDR3 DNA follows: TGTGCCAGCACGGACAGGCGGAGGTATGGCTACACCTTC. The J gene is TRBJ1-2, the V gene TRBV6-6; 7 bases align to TRBD1. Looked up from germline, CDR1 is MNHNY and CDR2 is SVGAGI (reference sequence). The junction had 7 bases not matched to a gene; V was cut back by 7 bases and J by 5 bases. CDR3 length equals 13 residues.

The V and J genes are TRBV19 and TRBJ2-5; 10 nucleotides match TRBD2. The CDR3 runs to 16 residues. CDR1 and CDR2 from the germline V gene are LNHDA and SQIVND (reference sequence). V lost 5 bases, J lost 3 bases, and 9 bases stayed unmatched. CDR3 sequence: CASSSSGGAGEETQYF. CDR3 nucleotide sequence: TGTGCCAGTAGTTCCAGCGGGGGGGCCGGGGAAGAGACCCAGTACTTC.

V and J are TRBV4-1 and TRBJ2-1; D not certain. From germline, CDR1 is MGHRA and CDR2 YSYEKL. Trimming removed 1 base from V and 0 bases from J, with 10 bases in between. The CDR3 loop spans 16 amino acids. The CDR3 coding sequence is TGCGCCAGCAGCCAAGGAATACGGAGCTCCTACAATGAGCAGTTCTTC. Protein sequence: CASSQGIRSSYNEQFF.

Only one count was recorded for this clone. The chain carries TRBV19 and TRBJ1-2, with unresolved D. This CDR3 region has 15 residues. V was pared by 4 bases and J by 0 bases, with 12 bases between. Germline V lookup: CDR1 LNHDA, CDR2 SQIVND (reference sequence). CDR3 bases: TGTGCCAGTAGTACCCGACAACTTACTAACTATGGCTACACCTTC. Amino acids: CASSTRQLTNYGYTF.